This TCR beta chain appears in the sequencing data of a study of blood T cell repertoires in COVID-19. Background on the study: PBMCs, B-cell-depleted T cells, or T cells were the source of the cDNA or gDNA that made up the material.

The CDR3 has 13 residues. V lost 2 bases and J lost 8, with 11 bases in between. CDR1 SGHTS and CDR2 YDEGEE come from the germline V gene. Patients at the Seattle site were enrolled during active infection and followed longitudinally. Clones were read by immunoSEQ multiplex PCR, and TCRdb kept only the in-frame ones, dropping some. The sample consists of 300,000 to 400,000 clones, 70% to 90% of them appearing once. The sequenced sample was peripheral blood. This chain joins TRBV5-8 and TRBJ1-3; D is possibly TRBD1 (6 bases). The TCR comes from a woman aged 25 to 39 with COVID-19, enrolled during active disease. For the CDR3, the DNA is TGTGCCAGCAGCTTACAGGGCATTGACACCATATATTTT. Its protein product is CASSLQGIDTIYF.